The source of this T cell receptor (beta chain) is a study of T cell repertoires in cytomegalovirus infection (dated by TCRdb to the late 2010s). Context from the whole study: Donor HLA type was relevant to the analysis, as public TCR beta signatures indicated carriage of CMV infection together with the matching HLA type. Broad study findings and their caveats: The ex vivo response was dominated by HLA-C-restricted CMV-specific TCR beta clonotypes, which also provided the single most frequent clonotype in two of eight donors. Carriers of CMV infection plus the relevant HLA type were discriminated by the cumulative frequency of public TCR beta family members in the study cohort and in an independent approximately 340-donor cohort.

As encoded in the germline V gene (reference sequence), CDR1 is SEHNR while CDR2 is FQNEAQ. Trimming costs V 1 base and J 6 bases, and their ends lie 15 bases apart. Including cysteine and phenylalanine, the CDR3 has 15 amino acids. This entry keeps only the CDR3 DNA: 45 bases, framed from base 1. This clonotype has ten or more counts. The specificity of this receptor is unknown. Base qualities are missing; no much larger clone stands one base away. Sequencing relied on an Illumina HiSeq 1500. TCRdb redid the processing of the public reads, applying fastp at Q25 and MiXCR, and retained in-frame beta chains. Each CDR3 protein gets just one entry, which takes the most common genes and DNA from the rows behind it. This sample lists 400,000 or so distinct CDR3 sequences; around 18% were detected once. 8.5% to 10% of the sample goes to the ten largest clones.

The TCR comes from a human donor in good health (CMV status not recorded). Some clones in this sample may be carry-over from other donors' samples. Sequencing used PBMCs. This sequence uses TRBV7-9 and TRBJ1-2; the D gene remains uncertain. In nucleotide form, the sequence is TGTGCCAGCAGCTTAGGGCCAGGCGGCGTGCATGGCTACACCTTC. The resulting protein is CASSLGPGGVHGYTF.